This T cell receptor beta chain was sequenced for a study of cytomegalovirus exposure and HLA in healthy donors (dated by TCRdb to 2015 to 2018). Regarding the complete study: The 666 repertoires of the first cohort and the 120 validation repertoires were produced on the same platform, according to a later analysis. Besides the first cohort of more than 650 subjects, a separate validation cohort made up of 120 different subjects was used. High-throughput TCR immunosequencing, statistical association of individual TCRs with disease status, and machine learning were combined to predict cytomegalovirus infection status. The study aimed to test whether cataloging public T cell receptors could reveal signatures of past pathogen exposure. Results and caveats for the whole study, not just this receptor: Subsequent analysis determined that TCRs grouped into clusters in the first cohort also showed a tendency toward co-occurrence across the roughly 130 validation repertoires, and about 93% of cluster scores exceeded 0. A later analysis lacked HLA typing for the validation cohort, so it scored co-occurrence in that cohort across all 110 or so repertoires. While some public TCRs were present in many individuals, most TCR sequences turned up only very rarely across donors. According to the authors, the approach could potentially be generalized to other disease states and immunological phenotypes. In both the original and validation cohorts, the classifier was reported to diagnose cytomegalovirus status with high specificity and sensitivity. The study gave a list of 150 to 200 TCR beta chains associated with cytomegalovirus. A few of the identified cytomegalovirus-associated TCR beta chains were confirmed in vitro to be specific for cytomegalovirus antigens.

Points on this clone: Its antigen is unknown. No much larger clone is present one base from it, and per-base qualities are unavailable.

V loses 2 bases, J loses 2 bases, and the germline ends lie 12 bases apart. The germline V gene provides CDR1 KGHSH and CDR2 LQKENI. The CDR3 measures 16 amino acids from cysteine to phenylalanine. The sequence is cut down to CDR3 DNA, 48 bases in frame from base 1. Library prep was done by the immunoSEQ multiplex PCR assay. The authors processed their data as follows. A statistical classification framework was built to diagnose cytomegalovirus status from the catalog of TCR beta chain sequences. TCRdb holds this immuneACCESS table with in-frame rearrangements only. Some clones are missing; in checked studies, unresolved V genes explain under half, and the rest has no known cause. The V and J calls and the clone size are those of that table, but D and trimming were determined from the DNA. Recorded for this sample are about 130,000 clones; around 94% of them occurred a single time. Of the sample, under 1.5% is held by the ten largest clones.

Separate from the roughly 700-subject first cohort, the validation cohort of about 130 subjects was the group to which the donors belonged. The receptor's source is a woman younger than 35 in good health and CMV-seronegative. The chain joins TRBV18 to TRBJ2-2, with no D gene named confidently. Sequencing was carried out using PBMCs. The nucleotides read TGTGCCAGCTCACCAGGGCAGTCGGTCAACACCGGGGAGCTGTTTTTT. Protein translation: CASSPGQSVNTGELFF.